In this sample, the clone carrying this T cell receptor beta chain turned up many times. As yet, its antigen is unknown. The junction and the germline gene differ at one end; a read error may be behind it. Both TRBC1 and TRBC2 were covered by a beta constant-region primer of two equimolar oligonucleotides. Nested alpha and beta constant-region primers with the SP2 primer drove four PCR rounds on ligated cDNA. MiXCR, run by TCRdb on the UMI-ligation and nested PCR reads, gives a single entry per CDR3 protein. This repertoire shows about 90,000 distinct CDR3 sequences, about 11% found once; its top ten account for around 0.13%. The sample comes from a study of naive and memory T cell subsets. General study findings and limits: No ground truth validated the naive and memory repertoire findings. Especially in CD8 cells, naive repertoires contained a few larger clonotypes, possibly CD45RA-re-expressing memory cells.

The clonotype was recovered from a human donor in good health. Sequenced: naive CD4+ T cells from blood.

The CDR3, as DNA: TGCAGTGCTAGATTTACAGGGGAGGGCAACCAGCCCCAGCATTTT. This gives the protein CSARFTGEGNQPQHF. The V gene is TRBV20-1, the J gene TRBJ1-5; 7 bases agree with TRBD1. Germline V gene data show CDR1 as DFQATT and CDR2 as SNEGSKA (reference sequence). The CDR3 extends over 15 amino acids.